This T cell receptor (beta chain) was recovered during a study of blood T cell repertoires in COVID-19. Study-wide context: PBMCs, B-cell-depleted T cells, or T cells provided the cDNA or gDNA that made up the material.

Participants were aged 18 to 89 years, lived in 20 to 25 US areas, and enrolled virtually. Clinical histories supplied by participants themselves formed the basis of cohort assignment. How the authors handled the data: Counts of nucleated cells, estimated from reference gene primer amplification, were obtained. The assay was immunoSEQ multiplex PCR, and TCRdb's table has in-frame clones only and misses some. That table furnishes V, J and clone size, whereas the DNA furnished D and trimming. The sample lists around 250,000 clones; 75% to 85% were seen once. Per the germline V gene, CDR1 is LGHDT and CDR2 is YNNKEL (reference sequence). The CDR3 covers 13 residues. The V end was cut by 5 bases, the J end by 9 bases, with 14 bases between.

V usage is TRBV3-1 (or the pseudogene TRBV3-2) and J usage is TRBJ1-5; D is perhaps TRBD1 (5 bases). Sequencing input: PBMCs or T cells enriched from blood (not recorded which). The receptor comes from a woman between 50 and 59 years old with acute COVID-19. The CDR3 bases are TGTGCCAGCAGCTTATTGGGGGACTTGCCCCAGCATTTT. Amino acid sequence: CASSLLGDLPQHF.